This T cell receptor beta chain was recorded in a study of T cell repertoires in cytomegalovirus infection. This CDR3 spans 17 amino acids. V shed 5 bases, J shed 3 bases, and the junction held 12 bases outside the gene matches. From germline, CDR1 is MNHEY and CDR2 SVGEGT. TCRdb passed the reads through MiXCR, listing each CDR3 protein once. The table records about 100,000 distinct CDR3 sequences, about 22% of them present only once. This clonotype was seen ten or more times. The chain combines TRBV6-2 or TRBV6-3 with TRBJ1-5; 8 nucleotides align to TRBD1. This sequence was found in a human donor in good health (CMV status not recorded). Some clones in this sample may be carry-over from other donors' samples. Sequencing was carried out using CD8+ T cells from PBMCs. This CDR3 reads CASSPLVEDRDNQPQHF. CDR3 nucleotide sequence: TGTGCCAGCAGTCCACTAGTCGAGGACAGGGACAATCAGCCCCAGCATTTT.